The rows below give T cell receptor beta chains drawn from one sample of a study of T-cell memory formation after mild COVID-19. TCRdb processed the 5' RACE reads anew with MiXCR; each CDR3 protein has one entry. The table lists roughly 150,000 distinct CDR3 sequences, roughly 13% of them singletons. Sequenced input: PBMCs or a T cell subset sorted from them (not recorded which). The receptors originated from a man between 18 and 29 years old who had mild COVID-19 (a few samples of this study predate the infection). Cell type and time point are not known. Each CDR3 is given with its conserved first and last residue.

TRBV12-3/TRBV12-4	TRBJ2-5	CASSFQDRQETQYF
TRBV11-1	TRBJ2-5	CASSSTGQFQETQYF
TRBV7-9	TRBJ2-7	CASSLERGGYEQYF
TRBV6-5	TRBJ2-7	CASSSTGAPHSYEQYF
TRBV6-2/TRBV6-3	TRBJ2-5	CASRQKTAGTPQETQYF
TRBV12-3/TRBV12-4	TRBJ2-5	CASSEMETQYF
TRBV4-2	TRBJ1-4	CASSPGQIATNEKLFF
TRBV6-6	TRBJ1-1	CASSYGRGDFF
TRBV28	TRBJ2-4	CASNPSGTGIIQYF
TRBV27	TRBJ2-5	CASSLTGSGRRETQYF
TRBV5-1	TRBJ2-3	CASSSTGTDEPQYF
TRBV3-1	TRBJ2-1	CASSPGGGLCPNEQFF
TRBV5-1	TRBJ1-1	CASSFGGASTEAFF
TRBV7-2	TRBJ1-4	CASSSANEKLFF
TRBV12-3/TRBV12-4	TRBJ2-5	CASKWGSHGTQYF
TRBV5-1	TRBJ2-3	CASGDRALTDTQYF
TRBV24-1	TRBJ1-2	CATSEWDRGPGGYTF
TRBV7-9	TRBJ1-2	CASSFPPLTGGVGYTF
TRBV7-7	TRBJ2-1	CASSLATSFNEQFF
TRBV5-1	TRBJ2-3	CASRLDPSTDTQYF
TRBV7-3	TRBJ2-3	CASSLNPGADTQYF
TRBV5-5	TRBJ2-1	CASSWTSGDYNEQFF
TRBV4-3	TRBJ2-2	CASSPQGTGELFF
TRBV7-9	TRBJ2-6	CASSFWVSGANVLTF
TRBV4-3	TRBJ2-3	CASSLRTGDTQYF
TRBV21-1	TRBJ2-7	CASSPGQTSYEQYF
TRBV7-8	TRBJ1-1	CASSPYRGMNTEAFF
TRBV6-6	TRBJ1-5	CASSSDMTYQPQHF
TRBV7-2	TRBJ2-1	CASSQSRDGEQFF
TRBV4-3	TRBJ1-5	CASSQDWAQPQHF
TRBV7-4	TRBJ1-5	CASSLKTGPNQPQHF
TRBV5-1	TRBJ1-3	CASSQASGNTIYF
TRBV20-1	TRBJ2-3	CSASGGDTQYF
TRBV6-5	TRBJ2-1	CASRAVGYNEQFF
TRBV12-3/TRBV12-4	TRBJ1-5	CASSHGTALNQPQHF
TRBV5-8	TRBJ2-7	CASSLGGLAASYEQYF
TRBV4-3	TRBJ1-2	CASSQGSFPNYGYTF
TRBV5-1	TRBJ2-1	CASSLRLAGPYNEQFF
TRBV5-4	TRBJ1-6	CASSFRRVGSPLHF
TRBV7-2	TRBJ2-1	CASSFDRGSYNEQFF
TRBV7-9	TRBJ2-3	CASSLDGAKDTQYF
TRBV5-1	TRBJ1-2	CASSLVPGENYGYTF
TRBV5-1	TRBJ2-1	CASRAGTDYNEQFF
TRBV7-3	TRBJ2-3	CASSQSGLLTDTQYF
TRBV9	TRBJ2-3	CASSVVALADTQYF